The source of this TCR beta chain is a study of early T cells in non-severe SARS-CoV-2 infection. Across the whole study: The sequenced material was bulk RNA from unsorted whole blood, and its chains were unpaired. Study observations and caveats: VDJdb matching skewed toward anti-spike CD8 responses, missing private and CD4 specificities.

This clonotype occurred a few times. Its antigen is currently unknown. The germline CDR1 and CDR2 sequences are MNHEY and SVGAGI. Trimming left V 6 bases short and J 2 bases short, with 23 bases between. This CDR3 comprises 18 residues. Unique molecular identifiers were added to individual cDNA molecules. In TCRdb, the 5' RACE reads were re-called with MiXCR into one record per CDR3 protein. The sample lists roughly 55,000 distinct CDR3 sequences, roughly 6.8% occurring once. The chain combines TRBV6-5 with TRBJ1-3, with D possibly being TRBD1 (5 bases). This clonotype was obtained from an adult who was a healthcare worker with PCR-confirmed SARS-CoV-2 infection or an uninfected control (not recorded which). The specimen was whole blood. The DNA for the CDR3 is TGTGCCAGCAGCCGTACCGTTCCACAGGTCACAACTGGAAACACCATATATTTT. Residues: CASSRTVPQVTTGNTIYF.